This TCR beta chain was obtained from a study of blood T cell repertoires in COVID-19. Profiled with immunoSEQ multiplex PCR; TCRdb holds only in-frame clones, not every one. The sample has almost 250,000 clones, around 87% seen once. In this sample, this clone turned up a few times. This CDR3 is 16 amino acids long. V shed 3 bases and J 2 bases; nucleotides not matched to a gene: 10. The germline CDR1 and CDR2 sequences are SGHAT and FQNNGV. This chain connects TRBV11-2 to TRBJ2-7; 7 bases line up with TRBD2. The clonotype originates from a woman in her forties or fifties who had recovered from COVID-19. The material sequenced was PBMCs or T cells enriched from blood (not recorded which). This CDR3 reads CASSLDSGSPAYEQYF. CDR3 coding DNA: TGTGCCAGCAGCTTGGATAGCGGGTCCCCAGCCTACGAGCAGTACTTC.